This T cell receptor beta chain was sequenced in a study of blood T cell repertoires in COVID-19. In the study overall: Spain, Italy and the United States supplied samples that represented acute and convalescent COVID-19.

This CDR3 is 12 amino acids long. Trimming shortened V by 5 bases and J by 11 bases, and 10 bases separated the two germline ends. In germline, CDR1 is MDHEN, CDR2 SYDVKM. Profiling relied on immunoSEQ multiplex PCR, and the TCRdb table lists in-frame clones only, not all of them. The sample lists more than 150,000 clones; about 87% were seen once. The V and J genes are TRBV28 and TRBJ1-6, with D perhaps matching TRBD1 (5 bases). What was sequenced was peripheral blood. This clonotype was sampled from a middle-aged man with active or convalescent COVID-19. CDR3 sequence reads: CASSPPGPPLHF. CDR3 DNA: TGTGCCAGCAGTCCCCCAGGGCCACCCCTCCACTTT.